The rows below give T cell receptor beta chains drawn from one sample of a study of T cells after posttransplantation cyclophosphamide. Using immunoSEQ multiplex PCR, the repertoire was profiled, and TCRdb retains in-frame clones only, with some absent. The sample includes some 66,000 clones, around 95% seen only once; the top ten take 2.5% to 3%. The sample was PBMCs. These receptors were obtained from a woman aged 25-40 years in good health and a related stem cell transplant donor. CDR3s include the opening cysteine and the closing phenylalanine or tryptophan. The D gene is left open where the match is weak. The listing skips clone size in some rows; elsewhere it reads once, few, many or a size class.

TRBV23-1	.	.	TRBJ1-2	CASSRHRADYGYTF	TGCGCCAGCAGTCGGCACAGGGCGGACTATGGCTACACCTTC
TRBV28	TRBD1	.	TRBJ1-5	CAGGGAGGYQPQHF	TGTGCCGGAGGTGGGGCAGGGGGTTATCAGCCCCAGCATTTT
TRBV5-4	.	.	TRBJ1-1	CASSLGELNTEAFF	TGTGCCAGCAGCTTGGGTGAGTTGAACACTGAAGCTTTCTTT
TRBV29-1	.	.	TRBJ2-5	CSVGQTQPETQYF	TGCAGCGTTGGACAGACCCAGCCAGAGACCCAGTACTTC
TRBV11-3	.	.	TRBJ2-2	CASSRGALSGELFF	TGTGCCAGCAGCCGGGGGGCCCTCAGCGGGGAGCTGTTTTTT
TRBV28	TRBD1	.	TRBJ2-1	CASSLGRKTGMSSYNEQFF	TGTGCCAGCAGTTTAGGGCGAAAGACAGGGATGAGCTCCTACAATGAGCAGTTCTTC
TRBV7-2	.	.	TRBJ2-7	CASSSGQLGYHEQYF	TGTGCCAGCAGCTCTGGACAGCTCGGGTACCACGAGCAGTACTTC
TRBV9	.	.	TRBJ2-3	CASSVGGADTQYF	TGTGCCAGCAGCGTAGGAGGGGCAGATACGCAGTATTTT
TRBV14	.	.	TRBJ1-1	CASSQGGVYTEAFF	TGTGCCAGCAGCCAGGGTGGGGTTTATACTGAAGCTTTCTTT
TRBV11-2	.	.	TRBJ2-5	CASSLGTVRRETQYF	.
TRBV4-3	.	.	TRBJ2-2	CASSQVFGNTGELFF	TGCGCCAGCAGCCAAGTATTTGGGAACACCGGGGAGCTGTTTTTT
TRBV7-2	TRBD1	.	TRBJ2-7	CASSRTGGYEQYF	TGTGCCAGCAGCCGAACAGGGGGCTACGAGCAGTACTTC
TRBV2	.	.	TRBJ2-7	CASSLESYEQYF	TGTGCCAGCAGCCTTGAGAGCTACGAGCAGTACTTC
TRBV4-3	.	.	TRBJ2-7	CASSQDRQYEQYF	TGCGCCAGCAGCCAAGATCGGCAATACGAGCAGTACTTC
TRBV13	.	.	TRBJ2-7	CASSLGIGLARYEQYF	TGTGCCAGCAGCTTAGGCATTGGACTGGCGAGGTACGAGCAGTACTTC
TRBV7-2	TRBD1	.	TRBJ1-2	CASSLDPGTGSGYTF	TGTGCCAGCAGCTTAGATCCCGGGACAGGGAGTGGCTACACCTTC
TRBV19	.	.	TRBJ2-2	CASSIEGEANTGELFF	TGTGCCAGTAGTATAGAGGGGGAGGCGAACACCGGGGAGCTGTTTTTT
TRBV6-4	.	few	TRBJ1-6	CASAPLHF	TGTGCCAGCGCACCCCTCCACTTT
TRBV6-4	TRBD1	.	TRBJ2-6	CASSDGTGGSGANVLTF	TGTGCCAGCAGTGACGGGACAGGGGGCTCTGGGGCCAACGTCCTGACTTTC
TRBV7-2	TRBD2	.	TRBJ2-2	CASSATSGGTGELFF	TGTGCCAGCAGCGCGACTAGCGGGGGAACCGGGGAGCTGTTTTTT
TRBV28	TRBD1	.	TRBJ1-5	CASRTGGGGNQPQHF	TGTGCCAGCAGGACAGGGGGCGGTGGGAATCAGCCCCAGCATTTT
TRBV14	.	once	TRBJ2-3	CASSHLRAGLSGDTQYF	TGTGCCAGCAGCCACCTCCGGGCGGGGCTATCGGGGGATACGCAGTATTTT
TRBV28	.	.	TRBJ1-1	CASRDTYTEAFF	TGTGCCAGCAGAGACACCTACACTGAAGCTTTCTTT
TRBV6-1	.	.	TRBJ2-7	CASSGAFLSYEQYF	TGTGCCAGCAGTGGGGCCTTCCTCTCCTACGAGCAGTACTTC
TRBV20-1	.	once	TRBJ1-1	CSARVGEAFF	TGCAGTGCTAGAGTCGGGGAAGCTTTCTTT
TRBV14	.	.	TRBJ1-1	CASSQVTGTINTEAFF	TGTGCCAGCAGCCAAGTTACCGGGACAATTAACACTGAAGCTTTCTTT
TRBV30	.	once	TRBJ1-4	CAWSYFEKLFF	TGTGCCTGGTCCTACTTTGAAAAACTGTTTTTT
TRBV5-1	TRBD2	.	TRBJ2-7	CASSLGRGTTYEQYF	TGCGCCAGCAGCTTGGGTCGCGGGACTACCTACGAGCAGTACTTC
TRBV5-1	TRBD1	.	TRBJ2-7	CASSLALGQGNYEQYF	TGCGCCAGCAGCTTGGCTCTCGGACAGGGCAACTACGAGCAGTACTTC
TRBV6-1	.	.	TRBJ2-5	CASSEASPGLQSQETQYF	TGTGCCAGCAGTGAAGCCTCACCGGGACTTCAGTCCCAAGAGACCCAGTACTTC
TRBV7-9	TRBD1	.	TRBJ1-1	CASRDEGAMNTEAFF	TGTGCCAGCAGGGATGAGGGGGCAATGAACACTGAAGCTTTCTTT
TRBV7-2	.	.	TRBJ2-1	CASSPDPYNEQFF	TGTGCCAGCAGCCCAGACCCCTACAATGAGCAGTTCTTC
TRBV6-6	TRBD1	.	TRBJ1-1	CASSPGGAGRSVDAFF	TGTGCCAGCAGTCCAGGGGGCGCTGGTCGATCGGTGGATGCTTTCTTT
TRBV7-8	TRBD2	.	TRBJ2-3	CASSPTSGGGFTDTQYF	TGTGCCAGCAGCCCGACTAGCGGGGGGGGATTCACAGATACGCAGTATTTT
TRBV5-1	TRBD1	.	TRBJ2-2	CASSAHRDRGTGELFF	TGCGCCAGCAGCGCCCACCGGGACAGGGGCACCGGGGAGCTGTTTTTT
TRBV14	TRBD1	.	TRBJ2-1	CASSQGLGTGQFF	TGTGCCAGCAGCCAAGGTCTCGGGACAGGGCAGTTCTTC
TRBV18	TRBD1	.	TRBJ1-4	CASSTGVNEKLFF	TGTGCCAGCTCAACAGGGGTGAACGAAAAACTGTTTTTT
TRBV6-1	.	.	TRBJ2-5	CASNLQGRGETQYF	TGTGCCAGCAACTTACAGGGGAGGGGAGAGACCCAGTACTTC
TRBV19	.	.	TRBJ2-7	CASRRVSSSYEQYF	TGTGCCAGTCGTAGAGTGTCAAGCTCCTACGAGCAGTACTTC
TRBV6-1	.	.	TRBJ2-3	CASSTGLEWDTQYF	TGTGCCAGCAGTACAGGGTTGGAGTGGGATACGCAGTATTTT
TRBV5-1	.	.	TRBJ2-7	CASSADREQYF	TGCGCCAGCAGCGCGGACCGGGAGCAGTACTTC
TRBV5-1	TRBD1	once	TRBJ1-3	CASSSRQGSGNTIYF	TGCGCCAGCAGCTCCAGACAGGGCTCGGGAAACACCATATATTTT
TRBV6-6	.	.	TRBJ2-3	CASSYRPATDTQYF	TGTGCCAGCAGTTACAGGCCTGCCACAGATACGCAGTATTTT
TRBV2	.	once	TRBJ2-7	CASSESTASSYEQYF	TGTGCCAGCAGTGAATCGACGGCGAGCTCCTACGAGCAGTACTTC
TRBV7-2	.	.	TRBJ2-7	CASSLGEVLSGVPSYEQYF	TGTGCCAGCAGCTTAGGGGAAGTTCTCTCGGGCGTACCCTCCTACGAGCAGTACTTC
TRBV5-6	TRBD1	once	TRBJ2-7	CASSSPWDSLAYEQYF	TGTGCCAGCAGCTCACCTTGGGACAGCTTGGCCTACGAGCAGTACTTC
TRBV4-1	TRBD2	once	TRBJ2-5	CASSQQQGGGAQTQYF	TGCGCCAGCAGCCAACAGCAGGGCGGGGGGGCGCAGACCCAGTACTTC
TRBV10-1	.	.	TRBJ2-4	CASSVSVKNIQYF	TGCGCCAGCAGTGTATCGGTGAAAAACATTCAGTACTTC
TRBV20-1	.	.	TRBJ1-4	CSARSDEKLFF	TGCAGTGCTAGAAGCGATGAAAAACTGTTTTTT
TRBV2	.	.	TRBJ2-5	CASSGTHGEAQYF	TGTGCCAGCTCCGGGACTCATGGGGAGGCCCAGTACTTC
TRBV5-4	.	.	TRBJ2-3	CASSLAGGGTDTQYF	TGTGCCAGCAGCTTGGCGGGCGGGGGCACAGATACGCAGTATTTT
TRBV19	TRBD1	.	TRBJ1-2	CASLRDSFSYGYTF	TGTGCCAGCCTCCGGGACAGCTTCTCCTATGGCTACACCTTC
TRBV27	TRBD1	.	TRBJ1-6	CASSFQGASYNSPLHF	TGTGCCAGCAGTTTCCAGGGGGCCTCCTATAATTCACCCCTCCACTTT
TRBV5-1	TRBD1	.	TRBJ1-1	CASSTGQGGNTEAFF	TGCGCCAGCAGCACGGGACAGGGAGGGAACACTGAAGCTTTCTTT
TRBV9	.	.	TRBJ2-1	CASSVDNEQFF	TGTGCCAGCAGCGTAGACAATGAGCAGTTCTTC
TRBV29-1	.	.	TRBJ2-7	CSVGSGFIDEQYF	TGCAGCGTTGGGTCAGGGTTTATCGACGAGCAGTACTTC
TRBV7-3	TRBD2	.	TRBJ2-5	CASSPLAGGPVETQYF	TGTGCCAGCAGCCCGTTAGCGGGGGGGCCGGTAGAGACCCAGTACTTC
TRBV6-5	.	.	TRBJ1-2	CASSYGGSGYGYTF	TGTGCCAGCAGTTACGGGGGATCTGGCTATGGCTACACCTTC
TRBV27	TRBD1	.	TRBJ1-2	CATTGGGEGYTF	TGTGCCACCACAGGGGGAGGAGAAGGCTACACCTTC
TRBV2	TRBD1	.	TRBJ2-1	CASSEAYRGLHFYNEQFF	TGTGCCAGCAGTGAAGCTTACAGGGGCCTACATTTCTACAATGAGCAGTTCTTC